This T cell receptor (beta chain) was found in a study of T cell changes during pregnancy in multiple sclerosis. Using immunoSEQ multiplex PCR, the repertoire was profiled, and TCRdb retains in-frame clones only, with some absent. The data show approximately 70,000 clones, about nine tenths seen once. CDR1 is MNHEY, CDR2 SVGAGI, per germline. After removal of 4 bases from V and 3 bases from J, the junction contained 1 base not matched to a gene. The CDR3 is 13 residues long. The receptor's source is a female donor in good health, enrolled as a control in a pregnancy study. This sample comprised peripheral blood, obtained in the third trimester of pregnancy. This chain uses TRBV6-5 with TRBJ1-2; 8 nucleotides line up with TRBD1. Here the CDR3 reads CASSLQGDYGYTF. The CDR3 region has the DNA TGTGCCAGCAGTTTACAGGGGGACTATGGCTACACCTTC.